Following are 22 T cell receptor beta chains from one sample sequenced in a study of T cell responses to AZD1222 COVID-19 vaccine. Here immunoSEQ multiplex PCR was the method, and the copy in TCRdb shows in-frame clones only, minus some. The top ten hold 3.5% to 5% of the sample, which has about 76,000 clones, 90% seen once. The specimen was peripheral blood, collected on day 0 of AZD1222 vaccination. These receptors originate from an adult in good health.

The V gene is TRBV7-9, the J gene TRBJ1-2; no clear D gene. CDR3 size: 11 residues. Trimming removed 6 bases from V and 7 bases from J, with 9 bases in between. Germline CDR1 SEHNR, CDR2 FQNEAQ (reference sequence). Here the CDR3 DNA reads TGTGCCAGCAGGTCTGGTGGTGGCTACACCTTC. Translation: CASRSGGGYTF.

The chain combines TRBV5-1 with TRBJ2-3; 11 bases align to TRBD2. The CDR3 is 15 residues long. V lost 2 bases to trimming and J lost 9 bases; unmatched junction nucleotides: 8. Germline V lookup: CDR1 SGHRS, CDR2 YFSETQ. The CDR3 is CASSLGALAGDTQYF. The CDR3 DNA follows: TGCGCCAGCAGCTTAGGGGCACTAGCGGGAGACACGCAGTATTTT.

The V and J genes are TRBV6-2 or TRBV6-3 and TRBJ2-2; D is undetermined. CDR3 length: 14 amino acids. Germline V gene lookup returns CDR1 MNHEY and CDR2 SVGEGT. V gave up 0 bases and J gave up 7 bases, with 9 bases separating them. The chain's CDR3 is CASSYSRSNGELFF. CDR3 bases: TGTGCCAGCAGTTACTCGCGGAGTAACGGGGAGCTGTTTTTT.

This chain links TRBV6-5 with TRBJ1-6, with 7 bases lining up with TRBD1. CDR3 size: 15 residues. The V and J ends lost 4 bases and 5 bases, in that order; junction bases with no gene match: 5. The germline CDR1 and CDR2 sequences are MNHEY and SVGAGI. The CDR3 is CASSSLTGHNSPLHF. The DNA of the CDR3 is TGTGCCAGCAGTTCCTTGACAGGGCATAATTCACCCCTCCACTTT.

This clone was found a few times. The CDR3 region has the DNA TGTGCCAGTAGTACCCCGAAGAGGAACACTGAAGCTTTCTTT. Residues: CASSTPKRNTEAFF. This chain uses TRBV19 with TRBJ1-1; no clear D gene. Germline CDR1 is LNHDA and CDR2 is SQIVND (reference sequence). This CDR3 comprises 14 residues. V lost 4 bases to trimming and J lost 1 base, with 10 bases between them.

This clone was recorded once. The same CDR3 can be traced to other DNA sequences in this sample. The chain joins TRBV5-1 to TRBJ1-3, with D possibly TRBD1 on 5 matching bases. V shed 1 base and J shed 3 bases, with 11 bases lying between them. Looked up from germline, CDR1 is SGHRS and CDR2 is YFSETQ. The CDR3 has 15 residues. The CDR3 DNA reads as TGCGCCAGCAGCTTGACTGGGGGGAGTGGAAACACCATATATTTT. Translating gives CASSLTGGSGNTIYF. Drawing the rest from reference TRBV5-1 and TRBJ1-3, the complete variable domain is KAGVTQTPRYLIKTRGQQVTLSCSPISGHRSVSWYQQTPGQGLQFLFEYFSETQRNKGNFPGRFSGRQFSNSRSEMNVSTLELGDSALYLCASSLTGGSGNTIYFGEGSWLTVV.

The rearrangement links TRBV21-1 to TRBJ2-1; the table's D call, TRBD2, has no DNA check behind it. TRBV21-1 is annotated as a pseudogene. The CDR3 loop spans 16 amino acids. CDR3 nucleotides: TGTGCCAGCAGCAAATTTGGGACTAGCGAGAACAATGAGCAGTTCTTC. Amino acid sequence: CASSKFGTSENNEQFF.

The chain recombines TRBV6-2 or TRBV6-3 with TRBJ2-5; D remains unclear. Germline V gene data show CDR1 as MNHEY and CDR2 as SVGEGT. The V gene lost 6 bases and the J gene lost 2 bases, with 7 bases spanning the gap. The CDR3 has 12 amino acids. CDR3 DNA: TGTGCCAGCAGCCCGAGTCAAGAGACCCAGTACTTC. It codes for CASSPSQETQYF.

This chain links TRBV7-2 with TRBJ2-5; D is unclear. The CDR3 contains 14 residues. Germline values: CDR1 SGHTA, CDR2 FQGNSA. V lost 5 bases to trimming and J lost 5 bases, with 15 bases between them. The CDR3 nucleotides read TGTGCCAGCAGCGCGGCGCGAGGTCGGGAGACCCAGTACTTC. Its protein is CASSAARGRETQYF.

The rearrangement uses TRBV12-3 or TRBV12-4 and TRBJ2-2; D might be TRBD2 (6 bases). V lost 7 bases and J lost 7, with 13 bases in between. This CDR3 has 13 amino acids. CDR3 protein: CASIRETVGELFF. CDR3 nucleotides: TGTGCCAGCATCCGGGAGACGGTCGGGGAGCTGTTTTTT.

With regard to this clone: The sample has other DNA sequences that encode this CDR3 too. The genes are TRBV5-6 and TRBJ2-5; weak D call: TRBD1 (5 bases). Germline-derived CDR1 and CDR2 are SGHDT and YYEEEE. The length of the CDR3 is 15 residues. Trimming removed 0 bases at V and 0 bases at J, with 9 bases between. The CDR3: CASSLGGRYQETQYF. DNA of the CDR3: TGTGCCAGCAGCTTGGGGGGCCGGTACCAAGAGACCCAGTACTTC. The full variable domain, in which reference TRBV5-6 and TRBJ2-5 provide the parts outside the CDR3, is DAGVTQSPTHLIKTRGQQVTLRCSPKSGHDTVSWYQQALGQGPQFIFQYYEEEERQRGNFPDRFSGHQFPNYSSELNVNALLLGDSALYLCASSLGGRYQETQYFGPGTRLLVL.

This clone was seen more than once but under ten times. The rearrangement links TRBV18 to TRBJ1-4, with 9 bases fitting TRBD1. The CDR3 is 18 residues long. The germline V gene has CDR1 KGHSH and CDR2 LQKENI. Losses at the gene ends were 4 bases for V and 0 bases for J; bases not matched to a gene: 9. CDR3 DNA sequence: TGTGCCAGCTCACAGATGGGACAGGGACCCTCAACTAATGAAAAACTGTTTTTT. As protein: CASSQMGQGPSTNEKLFF.

The chain links TRBV12-3 or TRBV12-4 to TRBJ2-1; no definite D call. Trimming removed 3 bases from V and 2 bases from J, with 5 bases in between. The CDR3 is 13 amino acids. The CDR3, as DNA: TGTGCCAGCAGTTTTACTACCTACAATGAGCAGTTCTTC. As protein: CASSFTTYNEQFF.

The rearrangement joins TRBV5-6 to TRBJ1-2; D is undetermined. The length of the CDR3 is 13 residues. Per germline, CDR1 SGHDT and CDR2 YYEEEE. The V gene lost 0 bases and the J gene lost 7 bases, with 10 bases spanning the gap. DNA for the CDR3: TGTGCCAGCAGCTTGGTAGGCCCCCCTGGCTACACCTTC. Amino acid sequence: CASSLVGPPGYTF.

This chain links TRBV27 with TRBJ2-1, with D possibly TRBD2 on 6 matching bases. Germline V CDR1 and CDR2: MNHEY, SMNVEV (reference sequence). The ends were cut back, 6 bases at V and 3 bases at J, with 15 bases in the middle. The CDR3 runs to 15 residues. CDR3 protein: CASRAGTGDYNEQFF. The CDR3 DNA sequence: TGTGCCAGCAGAGCAGGGACTGGAGACTACAATGAGCAGTTCTTC.

The J gene is TRBJ2-3, the V gene TRBV27, with D tentatively TRBD2 (5 bases). The CDR3 has 13 amino acids. Trimming removed 7 bases at V and 3 bases at J, with 11 bases between. The germline gives CDR1 MNHEY, CDR2 SMNVEV (reference sequence). Here the CDR3 reads CASTEGRTDTQYF. In DNA form, the CDR3 reads TGTGCCAGCACTGAAGGGAGAACAGATACGCAGTATTTT.

This clone was detected once. The V gene is TRBV5-1, the J gene TRBJ2-1, with TRBD2 matching 8 bases. CDR1 is SGHRS, CDR2 YFSETQ, per germline. V trimming: 3 bases; J trimming: 10 bases; junction bases outside the gene matches: 18. This CDR3 contains 17 residues. CDR3 residues: CASSSTPLGSGSYEQFF. CDR3 nucleotides: TGCGCCAGCAGCTCGACCCCCTTAGGGAGCGGGAGCTACGAGCAGTTCTTC.

This chain uses TRBV10-1 with TRBJ2-5; D not certain. The V end lost 2 bases, the J end lost 9 bases, and 4 bases lay between the germline ends. This CDR3 has 10 amino acids. Looked up from germline, CDR1 is WNHNN and CDR2 is SYGVQD (reference sequence). This chain's CDR3 is CASSEIPQYF. Written as DNA, the CDR3 is TGCGCCAGCAGTGAGATACCCCAGTACTTC.

This chain joins TRBV7-9 and TRBJ2-7; TRBD1 agrees at 9 bases. The CDR3 runs 14 residues. V dropped 4 bases and J dropped 3; count of bases not matched to a gene: 4. Per the germline V gene, CDR1 is SEHNR and CDR2 is FQNEAQ (reference sequence). The CDR3 reads CASSSPGQGYEQYF. CDR3 nucleotide sequence: TGTGCCAGCAGCTCGCCGGGACAGGGCTACGAGCAGTACTTC.

The chain links TRBV7-9 to TRBJ1-1; D gene ambiguous. This CDR3 is built from 16 residues. Trimming stripped 5 bases from V and 5 bases from J, with 21 bases between. Germline CDR1 is SEHNR and CDR2 is FQNEAQ (reference sequence). The CDR3, as DNA: TGTGCCAGCAGCCTATACTCTGGCCCCGAGAGGACTGAAGCTTTCTTT. It encodes CASSLYSGPERTEAFF.

This chain joins TRBV5-6 and TRBJ1-3; unclear D gene. Germline V CDR1 and CDR2: SGHDT, YYEEEE. V shed 0 bases and J shed 4 bases, with 20 bases lying between them. The CDR3 is 18 amino acids. The CDR3 sequence: CASSLVGFTPPGGNTIYF. Written as DNA, the CDR3 is TGTGCCAGCAGCTTGGTCGGTTTCACGCCCCCGGGAGGAAACACCATATATTTT.

J is TRBJ1-2 and V is TRBV5-8; TRBD1 agrees at 7 bases. Germline values: CDR1 SGHTS, CDR2 YDEGEE. The CDR3 is 14 residues long. V trimming: 4 bases; J trimming: 3 bases; junction bases outside the gene matches: 6. The CDR3 sequence is CASSQEQGYYGYTF. The CDR3 DNA sequence: TGTGCCAGCAGCCAGGAACAGGGGTACTATGGCTACACCTTC.